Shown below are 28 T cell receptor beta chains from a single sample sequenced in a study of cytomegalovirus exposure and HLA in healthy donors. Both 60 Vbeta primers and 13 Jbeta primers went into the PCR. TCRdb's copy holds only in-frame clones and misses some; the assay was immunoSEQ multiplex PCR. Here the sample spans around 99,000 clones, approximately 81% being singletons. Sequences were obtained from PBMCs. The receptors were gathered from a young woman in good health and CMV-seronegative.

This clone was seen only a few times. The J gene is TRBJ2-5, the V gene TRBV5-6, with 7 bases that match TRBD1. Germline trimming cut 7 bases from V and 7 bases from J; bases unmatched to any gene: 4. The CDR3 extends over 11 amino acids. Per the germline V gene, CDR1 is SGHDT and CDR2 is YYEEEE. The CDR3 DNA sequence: TGTGCCAGCTCCCAGGGGGTGACCCAGTACTTC. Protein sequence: CASSQGVTQYF.

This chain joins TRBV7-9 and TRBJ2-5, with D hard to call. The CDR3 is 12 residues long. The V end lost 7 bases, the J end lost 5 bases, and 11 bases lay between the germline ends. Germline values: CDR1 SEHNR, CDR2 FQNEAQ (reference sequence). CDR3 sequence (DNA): TGTGCCAGCACCGCGAGCGCGGAGACCCAGTACTTC. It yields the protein CASTASAETQYF.

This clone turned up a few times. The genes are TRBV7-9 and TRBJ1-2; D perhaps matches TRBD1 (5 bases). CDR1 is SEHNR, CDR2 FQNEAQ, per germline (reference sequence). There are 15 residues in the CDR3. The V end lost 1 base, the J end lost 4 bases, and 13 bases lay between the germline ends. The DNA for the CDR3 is TGTGCCAGCAGCTTAGACGGGGGAGGAGGCTATGGCTACACCTTC. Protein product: CASSLDGGGGYGYTF.

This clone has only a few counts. CDR3 bases: TGTGCCAGCAGTTCGACAGGACTCAATTCACCCCTCCACTTT. Translated: CASSSTGLNSPLHF. The chain links TRBV27 to TRBJ1-6; D might be TRBD1 (6 bases). Trimming pared 4 bases from V and 7 bases from J, leaving 11 bases between. CDR3 length equals 14 residues. In germline, CDR1 is MNHEY, CDR2 SMNVEV (reference sequence).

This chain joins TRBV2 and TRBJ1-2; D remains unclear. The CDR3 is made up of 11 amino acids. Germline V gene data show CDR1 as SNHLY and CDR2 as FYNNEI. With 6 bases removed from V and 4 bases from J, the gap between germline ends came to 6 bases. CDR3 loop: CASRASYGYTF. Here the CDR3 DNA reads TGTGCCAGCAGGGCATCCTATGGCTACACCTTC.

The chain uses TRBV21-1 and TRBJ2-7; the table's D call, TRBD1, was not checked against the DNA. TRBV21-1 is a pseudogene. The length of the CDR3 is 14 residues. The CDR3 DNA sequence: TGTGCCAGCAGCAAAGTGGGACAGCCGTACGAGCAGTACTTC. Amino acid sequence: CASSKVGQPYEQYF.

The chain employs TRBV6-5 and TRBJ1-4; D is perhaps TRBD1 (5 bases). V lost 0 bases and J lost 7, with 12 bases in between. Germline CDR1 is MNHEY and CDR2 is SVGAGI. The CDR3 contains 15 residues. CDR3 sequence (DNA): TGTGCCAGCAGTTACTCGGGGGGGTACGGTGAAAAACTGTTTTTT. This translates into CASSYSGGYGEKLFF.

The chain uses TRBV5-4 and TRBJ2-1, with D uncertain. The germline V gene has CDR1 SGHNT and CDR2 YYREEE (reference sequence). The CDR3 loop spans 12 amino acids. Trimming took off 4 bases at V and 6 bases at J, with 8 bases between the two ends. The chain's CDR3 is CASSTDTNEQFF. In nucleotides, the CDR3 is TGTGCCAGCAGCACCGACACCAATGAGCAGTTCTTC.

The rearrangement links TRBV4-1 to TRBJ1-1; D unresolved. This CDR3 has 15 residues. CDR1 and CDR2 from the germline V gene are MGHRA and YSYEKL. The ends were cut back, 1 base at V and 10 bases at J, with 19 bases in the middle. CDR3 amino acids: CASSQVTFGQVGAFF. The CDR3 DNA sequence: TGCGCCAGCAGCCAAGTAACGTTTGGGCAGGTCGGAGCTTTCTTT.

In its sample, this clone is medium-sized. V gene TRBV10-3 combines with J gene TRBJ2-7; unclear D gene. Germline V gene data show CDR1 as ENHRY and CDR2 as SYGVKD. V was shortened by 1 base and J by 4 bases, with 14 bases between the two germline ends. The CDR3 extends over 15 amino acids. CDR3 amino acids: CAISEYGIPRYEQYF. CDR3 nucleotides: TGTGCCATCAGTGAGTATGGTATTCCTAGGTACGAGCAGTACTTC.

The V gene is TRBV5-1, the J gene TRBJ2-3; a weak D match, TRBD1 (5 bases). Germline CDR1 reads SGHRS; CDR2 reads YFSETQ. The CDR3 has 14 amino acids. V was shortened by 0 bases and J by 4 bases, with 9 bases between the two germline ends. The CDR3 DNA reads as TGCGCCAGCAGCTTGGCCAGGGTTGCAGATACGCAGTATTTT. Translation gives CASSLARVADTQYF.

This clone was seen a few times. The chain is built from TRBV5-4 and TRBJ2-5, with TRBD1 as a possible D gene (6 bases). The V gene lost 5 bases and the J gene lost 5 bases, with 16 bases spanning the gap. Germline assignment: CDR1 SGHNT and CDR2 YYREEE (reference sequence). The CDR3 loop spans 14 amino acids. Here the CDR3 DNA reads TGTGCCAGCAGTTCTATCAGGGGCGGGGAGACCCAGTACTTC. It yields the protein CASSSIRGGETQYF.

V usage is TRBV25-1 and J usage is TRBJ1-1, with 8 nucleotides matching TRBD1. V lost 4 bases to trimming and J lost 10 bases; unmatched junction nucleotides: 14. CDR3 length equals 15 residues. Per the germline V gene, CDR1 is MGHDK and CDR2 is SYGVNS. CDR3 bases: TGTGCCAGCAGTGGGGACAGGCAGTCAGTGGTCGGAGCTTTCTTT. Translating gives CASSGDRQSVVGAFF. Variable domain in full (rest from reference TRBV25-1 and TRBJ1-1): EADIYQTPRYLVIGTGKKITLECSQTMGHDKMYWYQQDPGMELHLIHYSYGVNSTEKGDLSSESTVSRIRTEHFPLTLESARPSHTSQYLCASSGDRQSVVGAFFGQGTRLTVV.

The CDR3 sequence is CASSYGESTRYTF. Written as DNA, the CDR3 is TGTGCCAGCAGCTATGGAGAGAGTACCCGCTACACCTTC. V is TRBV7-9 and J is TRBJ1-2; D gene unclear. Germline V gene sequence: CDR1 SEHNR, CDR2 FQNEAQ (reference sequence). CDR3 length equals 13 residues. The germline V and J ends were trimmed by 4 bases and 9 bases, with 15 bases remaining between them.

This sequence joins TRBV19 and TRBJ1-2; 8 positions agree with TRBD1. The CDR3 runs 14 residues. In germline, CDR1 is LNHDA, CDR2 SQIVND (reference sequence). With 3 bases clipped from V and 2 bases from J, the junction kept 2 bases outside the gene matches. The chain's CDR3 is CASSIRQGNYGYTF. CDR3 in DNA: TGTGCCAGTAGTATCCGACAGGGGAACTATGGCTACACCTTC.

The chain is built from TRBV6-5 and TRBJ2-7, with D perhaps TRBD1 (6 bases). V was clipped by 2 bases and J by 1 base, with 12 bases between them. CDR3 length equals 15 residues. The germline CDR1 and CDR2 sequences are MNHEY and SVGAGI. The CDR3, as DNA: TGTGCCAGCAGTTACAAAGGCCAGGGGTCCTACGAGCAGTACTTC. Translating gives CASSYKGQGSYEQYF.

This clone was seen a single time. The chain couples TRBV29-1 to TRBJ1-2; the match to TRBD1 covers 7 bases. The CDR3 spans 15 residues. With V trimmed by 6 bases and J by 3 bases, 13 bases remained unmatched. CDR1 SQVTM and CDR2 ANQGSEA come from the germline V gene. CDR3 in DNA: TGCAGCGTCGCGAACTCCGGGACAGCGGACTATGGCTACACCTTC. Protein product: CSVANSGTADYGYTF.

CDR3 coding DNA: TGTGCCAGCAGCCAAGAAAGATCCGGGACTACTAACTCCTACGAGCAGTACTTC. Amino acids: CASSQERSGTTNSYEQYF. This chain joins TRBV4-2 and TRBJ2-7, with 7 nucleotides matching TRBD2. The CDR3 is made up of 18 amino acids. The junction had 11 bases not matched to a gene; V was cut back by 0 bases and J by 0 bases. The germline CDR1 and CDR2 sequences are LGHNA and YNFKEQ.

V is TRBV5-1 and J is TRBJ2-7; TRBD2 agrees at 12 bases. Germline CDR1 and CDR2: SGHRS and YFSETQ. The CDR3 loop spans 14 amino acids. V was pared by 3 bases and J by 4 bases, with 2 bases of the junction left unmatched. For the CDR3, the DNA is TGCGCCAGCAGCTATGGACTAGCGGGATACGAGCAGTACTTC. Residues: CASSYGLAGYEQYF.

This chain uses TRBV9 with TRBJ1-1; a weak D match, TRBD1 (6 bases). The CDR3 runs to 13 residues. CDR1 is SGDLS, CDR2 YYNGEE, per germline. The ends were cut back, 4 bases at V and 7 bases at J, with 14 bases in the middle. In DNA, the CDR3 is TGTGCCAGCAGCCCTGGGGGGGGCGGTGAAGCTTTCTTT. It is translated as CASSPGGGGEAFF.

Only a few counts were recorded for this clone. CDR3 region: CASHPGASSYNEQFF. The CDR3 DNA reads as TGTGCCAGCCACCCCGGAGCTAGCTCCTACAATGAGCAGTTCTTC. The rearrangement uses TRBV27 and TRBJ2-1; D not resolved. The CDR3 contains 15 residues. Trimming left V 8 bases short and J 0 bases short, with 14 bases between. From germline, CDR1 is MNHEY and CDR2 SMNVEV (reference sequence).

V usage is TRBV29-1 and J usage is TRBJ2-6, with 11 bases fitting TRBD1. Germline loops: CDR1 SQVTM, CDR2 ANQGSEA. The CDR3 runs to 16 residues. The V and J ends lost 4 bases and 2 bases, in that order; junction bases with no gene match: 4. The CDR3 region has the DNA TGCAGCGTTGTGGACAGGGGGCTTGCTGGGGCCAACGTCCTGACTTTC. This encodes CSVVDRGLAGANVLTF.

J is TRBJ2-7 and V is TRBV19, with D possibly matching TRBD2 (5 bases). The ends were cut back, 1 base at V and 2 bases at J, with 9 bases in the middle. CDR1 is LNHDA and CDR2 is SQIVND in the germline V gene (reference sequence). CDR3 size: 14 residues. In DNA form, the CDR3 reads TGTGCCAGTAGTATAGTGCCGGGAACCTACGAGCAGTACTTC. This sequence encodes CASSIVPGTYEQYF.

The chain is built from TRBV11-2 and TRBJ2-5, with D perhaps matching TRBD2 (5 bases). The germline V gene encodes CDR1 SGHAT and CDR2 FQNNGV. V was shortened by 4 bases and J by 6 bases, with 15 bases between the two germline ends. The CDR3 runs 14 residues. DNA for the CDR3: TGTGCCAGCAGCTCCTATGGGTGGGAGAAGACCCAGTACTTC. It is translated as CASSSYGWEKTQYF.

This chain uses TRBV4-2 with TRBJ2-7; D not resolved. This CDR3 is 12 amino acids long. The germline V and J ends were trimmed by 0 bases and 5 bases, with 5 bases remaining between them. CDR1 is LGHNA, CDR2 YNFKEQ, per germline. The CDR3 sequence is CASSQEINEQYF. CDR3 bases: TGTGCCAGCAGCCAAGAAATTAACGAGCAGTACTTC.

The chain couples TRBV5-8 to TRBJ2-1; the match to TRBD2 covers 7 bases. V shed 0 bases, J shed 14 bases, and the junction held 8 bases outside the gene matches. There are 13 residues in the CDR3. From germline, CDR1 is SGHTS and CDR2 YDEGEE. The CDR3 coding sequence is TGTGCCAGCAGCTTGGTGGGAGGGCAGGTGGAGTTCTTC. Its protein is CASSLVGGQVEFF.

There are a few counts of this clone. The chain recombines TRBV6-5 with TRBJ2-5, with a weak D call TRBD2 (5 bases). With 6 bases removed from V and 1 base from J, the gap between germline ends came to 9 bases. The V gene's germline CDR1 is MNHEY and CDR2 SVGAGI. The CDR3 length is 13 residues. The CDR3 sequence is CASSRAAQETQYF. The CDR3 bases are TGTGCCAGCAGCAGAGCGGCCCAAGAGACCCAGTACTTC.

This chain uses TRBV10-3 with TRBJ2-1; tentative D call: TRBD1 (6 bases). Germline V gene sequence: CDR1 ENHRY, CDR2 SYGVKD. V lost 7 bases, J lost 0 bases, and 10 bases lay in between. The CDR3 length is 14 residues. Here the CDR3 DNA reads TGTGCCATCAAGGGGGAGATCTCCTACAATGAGCAGTTCTTC. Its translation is CAIKGEISYNEQFF.